One sample yielded the 26 T cell receptor beta chains listed below, sequenced in a study of T-cell memory formation after mild COVID-19. TCRdb reanalysed the 5' RACE reads using MiXCR and keeps one entry per CDR3 protein. The sample yields some 330,000 distinct CDR3 sequences, 20% to 25% seen once. Sequencing used PBMCs or a T cell subset sorted from them (not recorded which). The origin of the receptors is an adult woman who had mild COVID-19 (a few samples of this study predate the infection). Cell type and time point are not known.

The chain uses TRBV6-1 and TRBJ1-1, with D unclear. CDR1 is MNHNS, CDR2 SASEGT, per germline. The CDR3 has 15 amino acids. Trimming stripped 6 bases from V and 3 bases from J, with 17 bases between. DNA for the CDR3: TGTGCCAGCAGCGGTTCCACGAGTCTGGACACTGAAGCTTTCTTT. Translating gives CASSGSTSLDTEAFF.

This clonotype was counted a few times. The chain recombines TRBV2 with TRBJ1-5; TRBD1 aligns across 11 bases. Germline loops: CDR1 SNHLY, CDR2 FYNNEI. J was trimmed by 3 bases and V by 5 bases; bases with no gene match: 15. This CDR3 contains 19 residues. The CDR3 nucleotides read TGTGCCAGCAGTCGATCTTCAAGGGACAGGGGGTCCCTCAATCAGCCCCAGCATTTT. Translation: CASSRSSRDRGSLNQPQHF.

This clonotype was detected a few times. This chain joins TRBV10-3 and TRBJ2-3; 7 positions agree with TRBD2. The CDR3 covers 12 residues. The J segment lost 4 bases and the V segment lost 8 bases, leaving 3 bases of the junction unmatched. Germline-derived CDR1 and CDR2 are ENHRY and SYGVKD. The CDR3 DNA reads as TGTGCCATCGCGGGAGAGGCAGATACGCAGTATTTT. The encoded protein is CAIAGEADTQYF.

A few counts support this clonotype. This chain links TRBV5-1 with TRBJ2-1; D may be TRBD1 (7 bases). V lost 1 base to trimming and J lost 0 bases, with 11 bases between them. The CDR3 extends over 16 amino acids. Germline CDR1 and CDR2: SGHRS and YFSETQ. The CDR3 DNA reads as TGCGCCAGCAGCTTGCTCCAGGGGGGCTCCTACAATGAGCAGTTCTTC. It is translated as CASSLLQGGSYNEQFF.

This clonotype occurred a few times. V and J are TRBV29-1 and TRBJ2-7, with TRBD2 identical over 9 bases. Germline CDR1 is SQVTM and CDR2 is ANQGSEA. The CDR3 runs to 14 residues. V dropped 4 bases and J dropped 4; count of bases not matched to a gene: 8. The chain's CDR3 is CSVASAGGLYEQYF. CDR3 coding DNA: TGCAGCGTTGCCTCAGCGGGGGGTCTGTACGAGCAGTACTTC.

The chain couples TRBV6-4 to TRBJ1-2; 10 bases agree with TRBD1. V lost 3 bases, J lost 10 bases, and 5 bases stayed unmatched. The CDR3 has 13 residues. Germline-derived CDR1 and CDR2 are MRHNA and SNTAGT. For the CDR3, the DNA is TGTGCCAGCAGTGAAAGGGGACAGGGGTCCTACACCTTC. Translating it yields CASSERGQGSYTF.

The rearrangement joins TRBV4-1 to TRBJ2-3, with 7 bases identical to TRBD1. The CDR3 is made up of 18 amino acids. V lost 0 bases, J lost 2 bases, and 11 bases stayed unmatched. Per germline, CDR1 MGHRA and CDR2 YSYEKL. This CDR3 reads CASSQEARDSRYTDTQYF. The CDR3 DNA follows: TGCGCCAGCAGCCAAGAGGCTCGGGACAGTAGGTACACAGATACGCAGTATTTT.

This clonotype occurred a few times. This chain uses TRBV27 with TRBJ2-6; no reliable D call. CDR1 and CDR2 (germline): MNHEY, SMNVEV (reference sequence). This CDR3 region has 15 residues. V lost 5 bases and J 0 bases, leaving 8 bases between the germline ends. This CDR3 is CASSQTHSGANVLTF. The CDR3 DNA sequence: TGTGCCAGCAGTCAAACTCACTCTGGGGCCAACGTCCTGACTTTC.

This clonotype has just a few counts. CDR3 DNA sequence: TGTGCCAGTAGTTTCAGGGGGGCCAGATCCTACGAGCAGTACTTC. It translates to CASSFRGARSYEQYF. The V call is TRBV19, the J call TRBJ2-7, with D perhaps TRBD1 (7 bases). Germline loops: CDR1 LNHDA, CDR2 SQIVND (reference sequence). There are 15 residues in the CDR3. Deletions cut 5 bases from V and 1 base from J, with 15 bases between.

The V gene is TRBV20-1, the J gene TRBJ1-4; tentatively, D is TRBD1 (5 bases). Germline lookup yields CDR1 DFQATT and CDR2 SNEGSKA (reference sequence). This CDR3 has 14 amino acids. The V gene lost 1 base and the J gene lost 5 bases, with 11 bases spanning the gap. The chain's CDR3 is CSARVGALNEKLFF. The CDR3 coding sequence is TGCAGTGCTAGAGTTGGGGCCCTCAATGAAAAACTGTTTTTT.

V is TRBV5-1 and J is TRBJ2-3, with 8 bases aligning to TRBD2. The CDR3 is 16 amino acids. V lost 1 base to trimming and J lost 0 bases; unmatched junction nucleotides: 4. The germline gives CDR1 SGHRS, CDR2 YFSETQ. The CDR3 bases are TGCGCCAGCAGCTTGTTGGTAGCGGGGAGCACAGATACGCAGTATTTT. Its protein is CASSLLVAGSTDTQYF.

This clonotype was observed a few times. This chain links TRBV9 with TRBJ1-1; D may be TRBD1 (6 bases). The V gene lost 1 base and the J gene lost 1 base, with 14 bases spanning the gap. CDR3 length: 16 residues. From germline, CDR1 is SGDLS and CDR2 YYNGEE. The CDR3 nucleotides are TGTGCCAGCAGCGTAATCGTGGGGGACAAGAACACTGAAGCTTTCTTT. This translates into CASSVIVGDKNTEAFF.

This chain uses TRBV5-1 with TRBJ1-2, with a possible D match to TRBD1 (6 bases). Trimming removed 5 bases from V and 5 bases from J, with 13 bases in between. This CDR3 contains 13 residues. From germline, CDR1 is SGHRS and CDR2 YFSETQ. This CDR3 is CASRLTGEYGYTF. The CDR3, as DNA: TGCGCCAGCAGGCTGACAGGAGAGTATGGCTACACCTTC.

The rearrangement uses TRBV9 and TRBJ1-2; no firm D call. Germline loops: CDR1 SGDLS, CDR2 YYNGEE. Between the trimmed V and J ends, which lost 0 bases and 4 bases, there was a span of 16 bases. The CDR3 consists of 16 residues. CDR3 in amino acids: CASSVAVGGATYGYTF. The CDR3 bases are TGTGCCAGCAGCGTAGCCGTGGGAGGAGCCACCTATGGCTACACCTTC.

This chain links TRBV12-3 or TRBV12-4 with TRBJ1-3; tentative D call: TRBD1 (5 bases). Trimming removed 6 bases at V and 3 bases at J, with 9 bases between. The CDR3 has 13 amino acids. CDR3 DNA: TGTGCCAGCAGCAGACAGAATGGAAACACCATATATTTT. Protein product: CASSRQNGNTIYF.

In this sample, this clonotype turned up many times. The J gene is TRBJ1-1, the V gene TRBV12-3 or TRBV12-4; 8 bases are a match to TRBD1. CDR3 length equals 14 residues. The V and J ends lost 5 bases and 4 bases, in that order; junction bases with no gene match: 6. The chain's CDR3 is CASSPRTGITEAFF. The CDR3 DNA reads as TGTGCCAGCAGTCCCCGGACAGGGATCACTGAAGCTTTCTTT.

This clonotype turned up a few times. This chain connects TRBV10-3 to TRBJ2-5; 10 positions match TRBD2. This CDR3 spans 15 amino acids. J gave up 5 bases and V 3 bases, and 6 bases lay outside the gene matches. CDR1 ENHRY and CDR2 SYGVKD come from the germline V gene. CDR3 sequence (DNA): TGTGCCATCAGTGAAGGTAGCGGGAGGCTTGAGACCCAGTACTTC. Translated, it gives CAISEGSGRLETQYF.

The rearrangement links TRBV9 to TRBJ1-1; no definite D call. Trimming stripped 4 bases from V and 3 bases from J, with 16 bases between. CDR3 size: 15 residues. Germline CDR1 and CDR2: SGDLS and YYNGEE. The DNA of the CDR3 is TGTGCCAGCAGCTTGGAGGGCGAGGGTTACACTGAAGCTTTCTTT. Translated, it gives CASSLEGEGYTEAFF.

For the CDR3, the DNA is TGTGCCAGCAGCGAAACAACCGGCTCCTACAATGAGCAGTTCTTC. As protein: CASSETTGSYNEQFF. The rearrangement uses TRBV9 and TRBJ2-1; D not resolved. Per the germline V gene, CDR1 is SGDLS and CDR2 is YYNGEE. Trimming stripped 3 bases from V and 0 bases from J, with 10 bases between. CDR3 length: 15 residues.

The sample holds a few counts of this clonotype. The genes are TRBV2 and TRBJ1-1, with D maybe TRBD1 (5 bases). CDR3 length equals 13 residues. Trimming removed 6 bases at V and 3 bases at J, with 11 bases between. Germline CDR1 is SNHLY and CDR2 is FYNNEI. The CDR3 region is CASRGTEDTEAFF. CDR3 nucleotide sequence: TGTGCCAGCAGAGGGACGGAGGACACTGAAGCTTTCTTT.

This clonotype was observed a handful of times. The CDR3 loop is CASSLRFPRTGWNSPLHF. The CDR3 region has the DNA TGTGCCAGCAGCTTAAGATTCCCAAGGACAGGGTGGAATTCACCCCTCCACTTT. The chain links TRBV7-2 to TRBJ1-6; 8 bases agree with TRBD1. V lost 2 bases to trimming and J lost 7 bases; unmatched junction nucleotides: 13. The CDR3 length is 18 residues. Germline loops: CDR1 SGHTA, CDR2 FQGNSA.

Here the CDR3 reads CSVADTTSTDTQYF. DNA of the CDR3: TGCAGCGTTGCGGACACCACTAGCACAGATACGCAGTATTTT. V usage is TRBV29-1 and J usage is TRBJ2-3; TRBD1 might be the D (5 bases). CDR3 length equals 14 residues. The V and J ends lost 4 bases and 0 bases respectively, with 11 bases between them. The germline CDR1 and CDR2 sequences are SQVTM and ANQGSEA.

The rearrangement uses TRBV6-5 and TRBJ1-2; D perhaps matches TRBD1 (5 bases). This CDR3 comprises 16 residues. Germline V CDR1 and CDR2: MNHEY, SVGAGI. V was cut by 5 bases and J by 7 bases, with 23 bases left in between. The CDR3 loop reads CASSLGTPQTPLGYTF. As DNA, the CDR3 is TGTGCCAGCAGTCTCGGGACTCCACAAACCCCTCTTGGCTACACCTTC.

The chain links TRBV29-1 to TRBJ2-1; TRBD1 aligns across 9 bases. Per the germline V gene, CDR1 is SQVTM and CDR2 is ANQGSEA. The CDR3 length is 16 residues. Germline trimming cut 3 bases from V and 8 bases from J; bases unmatched to any gene: 14. The CDR3 sequence: CSVDRDRVSTSDEQFF. The CDR3 DNA reads TGCAGCGTTGACCGGGACAGGGTATCGACCTCCGATGAGCAGTTCTTC.

The rearrangement links TRBV7-3 to TRBJ2-1; possibly TRBD1 for D (6 bases). This CDR3 is built from 13 residues. V dropped 5 bases and J dropped 6 bases, with 11 bases sitting between them. Germline V gene sequence: CDR1 SGHTA, CDR2 FQGTGA. The CDR3 region has the DNA TGTGCCAGCAGCCCAACAGGGAGCAATGAGCAGTTCTTC. Translating it yields CASSPTGSNEQFF.

The chain joins TRBV29-1 to TRBJ2-3; 11 nucleotides align to TRBD1. Germline CDR1 SQVTM, CDR2 ANQGSEA. Germline trimming cut 1 base from V and 4 bases from J; bases unmatched to any gene: 1. The CDR3 spans 14 residues. For the CDR3, the DNA is TGCAGCGTTGAAGGGACAGGGGGCCCAGATACGCAGTATTTT. This gives the protein CSVEGTGGPDTQYF.